What follows describes a single T cell receptor beta chain. This table comes from immunoSEQ multiplex PCR, and its TCRdb copy is limited to in-frame clones, with some not included. Among 150,000 to 200,000 clones, almost 90% were seen once, and the ten largest hold 7.7%. The CDR3 length is 16 residues. J lost 8 bases, V lost 4 bases, and 11 bases had no gene match. CDR1 is SGHRS, CDR2 YFSETQ, per germline. The data stem from a study of T cell responses to AZD1222 COVID-19 vaccine. The genes are TRBV5-1 and TRBJ1-4, with TRBD1 matching over 10 bases. The clonotype was recovered from an adult in good health. The source was peripheral blood, collected on day 0 of AZD1222 vaccination. The CDR3 sequence: CASSEDSGTGAEKLFF. CDR3 bases: TGCGCCAGCAGCGAGGATTCCGGGACAGGGGCGGAAAAACTGTTTTTT.